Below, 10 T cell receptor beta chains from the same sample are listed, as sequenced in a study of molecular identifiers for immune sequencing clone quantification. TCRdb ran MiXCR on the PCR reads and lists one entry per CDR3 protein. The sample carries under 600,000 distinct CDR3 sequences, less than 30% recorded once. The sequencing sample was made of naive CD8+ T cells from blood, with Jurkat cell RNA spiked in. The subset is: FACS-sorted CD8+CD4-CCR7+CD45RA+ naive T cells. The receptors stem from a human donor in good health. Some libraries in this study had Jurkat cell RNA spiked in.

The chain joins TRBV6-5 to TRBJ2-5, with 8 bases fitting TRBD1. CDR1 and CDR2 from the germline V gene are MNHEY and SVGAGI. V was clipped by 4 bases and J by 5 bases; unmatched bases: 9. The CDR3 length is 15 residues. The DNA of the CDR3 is TGTGCCAGCAGTTGGGGGACAGGATCCTGGGAGACCCAGTACTTC. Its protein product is CASSWGTGSWETQYF.

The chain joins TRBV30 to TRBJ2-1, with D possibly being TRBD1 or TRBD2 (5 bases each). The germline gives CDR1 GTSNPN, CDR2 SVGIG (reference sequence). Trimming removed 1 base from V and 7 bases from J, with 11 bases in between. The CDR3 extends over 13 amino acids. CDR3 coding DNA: TGTGCCTGGAGTGCCGAGGGGCCGAATGAGCAGTTCTTC. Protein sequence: CAWSAEGPNEQFF.

The CDR3 reads CASSQDRTGRNQPQHF. DNA for the CDR3: TGCGCCAGCAGCCAAGACCGGACAGGGAGGAATCAGCCCCAGCATTTT. The chain uses TRBV4-3 and TRBJ1-5; 8 bases fit TRBD1. The junction had 5 bases not matched to a gene; V was cut back by 0 bases and J by 4 bases. Germline values: CDR1 LGHNA, CDR2 YSLEER. The CDR3 extends over 16 amino acids.

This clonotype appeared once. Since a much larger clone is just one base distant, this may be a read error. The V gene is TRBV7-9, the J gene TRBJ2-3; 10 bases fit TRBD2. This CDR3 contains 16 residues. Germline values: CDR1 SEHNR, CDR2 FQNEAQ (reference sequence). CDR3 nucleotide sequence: TGTGCCAGCAGCCCAGGACTAGCGGAGAGCACAGATATGCAGTATTTT. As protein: CASSPGLAESTDMQYF.

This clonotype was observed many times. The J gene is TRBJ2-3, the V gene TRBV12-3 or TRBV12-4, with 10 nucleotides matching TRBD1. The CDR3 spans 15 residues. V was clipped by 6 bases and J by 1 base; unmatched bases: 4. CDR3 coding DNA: TGTGCCAGCAGAGGGGACAGGGGAGGCACAGATACGCAGTATTTT. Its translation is CASRGDRGGTDTQYF.

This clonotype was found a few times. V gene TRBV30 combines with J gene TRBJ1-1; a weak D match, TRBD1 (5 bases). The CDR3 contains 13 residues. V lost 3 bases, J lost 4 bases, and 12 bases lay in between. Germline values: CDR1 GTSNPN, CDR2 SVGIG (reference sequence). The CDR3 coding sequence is TGTGCCTGGAGGGGGACCCTCCTCACTGAAGCTTTCTTT. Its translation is CAWRGTLLTEAFF. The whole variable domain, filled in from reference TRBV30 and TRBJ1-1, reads SQTIHQWPATLVQPVGSPLSLECTVEGTSNPNLYWYRQAAGRGLQLLFYSVGIGQISSEVPQNLSASRPQDRQFILSSKKLLLSDSGFYLCAWRGTLLTEAFFGQGTRLTVV.

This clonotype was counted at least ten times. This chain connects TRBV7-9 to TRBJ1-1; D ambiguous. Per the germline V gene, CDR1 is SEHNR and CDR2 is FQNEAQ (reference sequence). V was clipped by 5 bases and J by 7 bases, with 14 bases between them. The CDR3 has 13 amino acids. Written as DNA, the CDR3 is TGTGCCAGCAGCCCAGCCTTCGGCAGTGAAGCTTTCTTT. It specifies CASSPAFGSEAFF. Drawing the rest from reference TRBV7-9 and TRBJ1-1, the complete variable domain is DTGVSQNPRHKITKRGQNVTFRCDPISEHNRLYWYRQTLGQGPEFLTYFQNEAQLEKSRLLSDRFSAERPKGSFSTLEIQRTEQGDSAMYLCASSPAFGSEAFFGQGTRLTVV.

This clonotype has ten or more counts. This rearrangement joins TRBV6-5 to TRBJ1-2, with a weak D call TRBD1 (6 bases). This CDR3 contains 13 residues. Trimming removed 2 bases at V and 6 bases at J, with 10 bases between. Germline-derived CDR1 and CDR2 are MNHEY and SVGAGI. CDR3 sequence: CASSYAQGNGYTF. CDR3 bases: TGTGCCAGCAGTTACGCACAGGGAAATGGCTACACCTTC.

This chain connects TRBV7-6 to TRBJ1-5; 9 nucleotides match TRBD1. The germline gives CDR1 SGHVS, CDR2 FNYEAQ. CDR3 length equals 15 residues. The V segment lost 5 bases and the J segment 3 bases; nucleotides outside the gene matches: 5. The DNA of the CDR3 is TGTGCCAGCAGCCAAGGGACAGGGCACAATCAGCCCCAGCATTTT. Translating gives CASSQGTGHNQPQHF.

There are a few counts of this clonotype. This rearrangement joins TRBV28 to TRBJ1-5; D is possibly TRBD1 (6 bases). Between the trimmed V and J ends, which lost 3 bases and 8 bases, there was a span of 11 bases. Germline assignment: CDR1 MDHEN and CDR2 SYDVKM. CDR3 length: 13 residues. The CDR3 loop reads CASSFGGAKPQHF. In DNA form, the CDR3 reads TGTGCCAGCAGTTTTGGGGGGGCTAAGCCCCAGCATTTT.